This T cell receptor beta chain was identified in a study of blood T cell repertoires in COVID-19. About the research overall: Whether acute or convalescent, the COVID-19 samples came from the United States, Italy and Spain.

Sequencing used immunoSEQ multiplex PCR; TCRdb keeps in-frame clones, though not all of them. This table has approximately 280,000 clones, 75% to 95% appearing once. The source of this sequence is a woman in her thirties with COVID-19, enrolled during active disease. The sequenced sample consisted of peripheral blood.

For the CDR3, the DNA is TGTGCCAGCAGCTTACGCAGGGGGGATCAGCCCCAGCATTTT. It translates to CASSLRRGDQPQHF. The chain carries TRBV7-2 and TRBJ1-5; the match to TRBD1 covers 7 bases. There are 14 residues in the CDR3. Germline V gives CDR1 SGHTA, CDR2 FQGNSA. After removal of 2 bases from V and 5 bases from J, the junction contained 3 bases not matched to a gene.